The 29 T cell receptor beta chains below come from one sample, sequenced in a study of blood T cell repertoires in COVID-19. Produced via immunoSEQ multiplex PCR; TCRdb's table is partial and in-frame only. The table includes fewer than 180,000 clones, roughly 87% detected once. The sequenced material came from peripheral blood. These receptors came from an older woman with active or convalescent COVID-19.

This clone was recorded only once. The chain recombines TRBV10-1 with TRBJ2-1, with TRBD1 identical over 8 bases. V gave up 0 bases and J gave up 3 bases; unmatched junction bases: 4. Germline lookup yields CDR1 WNHNN and CDR2 SYGVQD (reference sequence). The CDR3 sequence is 16 residues long. CDR3 sequence reads: CASSESQGAGYNEQFF. In DNA form, the CDR3 reads TGCGCCAGCAGTGAGTCGCAGGGGGCCGGCTACAATGAGCAGTTCTTC.

This clone was seen only once. The genes are TRBV19 and TRBJ2-7; D is undetermined. CDR1 LNHDA and CDR2 SQIVND come from the germline V gene (reference sequence). The CDR3 sequence is 13 residues long. V was shortened by 5 bases and J by 3 bases, with 11 bases between the two germline ends. The CDR3 sequence: CASSESGDYEQYF. CDR3 in DNA: TGTGCCAGTAGTGAATCCGGAGACTACGAGCAGTACTTC.

This chain connects TRBV6-1 to TRBJ1-6; D is ambiguous. Germline V gene sequence: CDR1 MNHNS, CDR2 SASEGT. V lost 2 bases to trimming and J lost 8 bases, with 10 bases between them. The CDR3 has 14 residues. The CDR3 nucleotides are TGTGCCAGCAGTGAACTGGCAGGCGATTCACCCCTCCACTTT. Its translation: CASSELAGDSPLHF.

This clone was seen just once. The chain joins TRBV5-8 to TRBJ2-3, with TRBD1 matching 7 bases. The V gene's germline CDR1 is SGHTS and CDR2 YDEGEE. V lost 3 bases to trimming and J lost 6 bases; unmatched junction nucleotides: 7. This CDR3 has 14 amino acids. The chain's CDR3 is CASSWGRGLDTQYF. For the CDR3, the DNA is TGTGCCAGCAGCTGGGGCAGGGGGTTGGATACGCAGTATTTT.

The CDR3 region is CASSIMTGPYEQYF. As DNA, the CDR3 is TGTGCCAGTAGTATAATGACAGGGCCCTACGAGCAGTACTTC. The chain combines TRBV19 with TRBJ2-7, with 7 bases matching TRBD1. The trim removed 2 bases at V and 2 bases at J, leaving 3 bases unmatched. The V gene's germline CDR1 is LNHDA and CDR2 SQIVND (reference sequence). CDR3 length: 14 residues. Full variable domain (outside the CDR3, taken from reference TRBV19 and TRBJ2-7): DGGITQSPKYLFRKEGQNVTLSCEQNLNHDAMYWYRQDPGQGLRLIYYSQIVNDFQKGDIAEGYSVSREKKESFPLTVTSAQKNPTAFYLCASSIMTGPYEQYFGPGTRLTVT.

V is TRBV11-2 and J is TRBJ1-1; tentatively, D is TRBD1 (5 bases). V lost 5 bases and J lost 12, with 13 bases in between. Germline CDR1 is SGHAT and CDR2 is FQNNGV. The CDR3 has 11 amino acids. CDR3 in amino acids: CASSLQVDTFF. The CDR3, as DNA: TGTGCCAGCAGCCTTCAAGTGGACACTTTCTTT.

The chain is built from TRBV5-1 and TRBJ1-2; TRBD1 matches 7 bases. The CDR3 extends over 14 amino acids. The ends lost 4 bases at V and 3 bases at J; junction bases unmatched: 6. Germline values: CDR1 SGHRS, CDR2 YFSETQ. The CDR3 is CASSPGGLDYGYTF. The CDR3 nucleotides are TGCGCCAGCAGCCCAGGGGGGTTGGACTATGGCTACACCTTC. Full variable domain (outside the CDR3, taken from reference TRBV5-1 and TRBJ1-2): KAGVTQTPRYLIKTRGQQVTLSCSPISGHRSVSWYQQTPGQGLQFLFEYFSETQRNKGNFPGRFSGRQFSNSRSEMNVSTLELGDSALYLCASSPGGLDYGYTFGSGTRLTVV.

This chain connects TRBV28 to TRBJ1-2; the match to TRBD1 covers 7 bases. The CDR3 consists of 14 residues. The V and J ends lost 4 bases and 4 bases, in that order; junction bases with no gene match: 6. The germline gives CDR1 MDHEN, CDR2 SYDVKM. Here the CDR3 DNA reads TGTGCCAGCAGTTCGGGACAGCTTAGCTATGGCTACACCTTC. As protein: CASSSGQLSYGYTF.

This chain joins TRBV5-4 and TRBJ1-1, with 9 positions matching TRBD1. The CDR3 spans 19 residues. CDR1 and CDR2 from the germline V gene are SGHNT and YYREEE (reference sequence). Trimming took 6 bases from V and 1 from J; bases not matched to a gene: 19. The CDR3, as DNA: TGTGCCAGCACCCCGGGACAGGGTGCGTTCCCACTGGAGAACACTGAAGCTTTCTTT. This gives the protein CASTPGQGAFPLENTEAFF.

The chain joins TRBV4-1 to TRBJ1-4; D is uncertain. V was trimmed by 0 bases and J by 6 bases, leaving 8 bases between them. The CDR3 is 14 amino acids. Looked up from germline, CDR1 is MGHRA and CDR2 is YSYEKL. The chain's CDR3 is CASSQERRDEKLFF. The DNA for the CDR3 is TGCGCCAGCAGCCAAGAAAGGAGGGATGAAAAACTGTTTTTT.

The chain combines TRBV15 with TRBJ1-1; TRBD1 matches 7 bases. With 3 bases clipped from V and 0 bases from J, the junction kept 7 bases outside the gene matches. CDR3 length: 16 amino acids. The germline CDR1 and CDR2 sequences are LNHNV and YYDKDF (reference sequence). The CDR3: CATSRDRNKVNTEAFF. The CDR3 DNA reads as TGTGCCACCAGCAGGGACAGGAATAAGGTGAACACTGAAGCTTTCTTT.

V gene TRBV11-3 combines with J gene TRBJ2-2, with D tentatively TRBD1 (6 bases). Germline V CDR1 and CDR2: SGHNT, YENEEA. V was cut by 4 bases and J by 6 bases, with 15 bases left in between. This CDR3 has 15 residues. Written as DNA, the CDR3 is TGTGCCAGCAGCTGGAGTTCCGAGGGGGCCGGGGAGCTGTTTTTT. It yields the protein CASSWSSEGAGELFF.

The V call is TRBV5-1, the J call TRBJ1-4; D call uncertain. Germline V CDR1 and CDR2: SGHRS, YFSETQ. The CDR3 contains 15 residues. Between the trimmed V and J ends, which lost 4 bases and 0 bases, there was a span of 10 bases. For the CDR3, the DNA is TGCGCCAGCAGCGGTGGACTAGCAACTAATGAAAAACTGTTTTTT. This encodes CASSGGLATNEKLFF. The full variable domain, with the rest looked up from reference TRBV5-1 and TRBJ1-4, is KAGVTQTPRYLIKTRGQQVTLSCSPISGHRSVSWYQQTPGQGLQFLFEYFSETQRNKGNFPGRFSGRQFSNSRSEMNVSTLELGDSALYLCASSGGLATNEKLFFGSGTQLSVL.

This clone was counted at least ten times. The V call is TRBV4-2, the J call TRBJ2-1, with a weak D call TRBD1 (6 bases). Germline values: CDR1 LGHNA, CDR2 YNFKEQ. Trimming stripped 0 bases from V and 3 bases from J, with 12 bases between. The CDR3 consists of 16 residues. CDR3 region: CASSQDTGSSYNEQFF. The CDR3 region has the DNA TGTGCCAGCAGCCAAGATACAGGGAGCAGCTACAATGAGCAGTTCTTC.

The chain is built from TRBV7-2 and TRBJ2-7; 7 bases align to TRBD2. The CDR3 extends over 15 amino acids. The germline CDR1 and CDR2 sequences are SGHTA and FQGNSA. V trimming: 4 bases; J trimming: 2 bases; junction bases outside the gene matches: 8. The CDR3 protein is CASSSQRGTTYEQYF. Here the CDR3 DNA reads TGTGCCAGCAGCTCACAGCGGGGTACCACCTACGAGCAGTACTTC.

The chain uses TRBV19 and TRBJ1-2; D is uncertain. The CDR3 loop spans 17 amino acids. Germline CDR1 reads LNHDA; CDR2 reads SQIVND (reference sequence). V dropped 0 bases and J dropped 8 bases, with 22 bases sitting between them. In DNA, the CDR3 is TGTGCCAGTAGTATAGATCTTTTGGGCAGGTCGGAGGGAGGCTACACCTTC. Translating it yields CASSIDLLGRSEGGYTF.

This clone was seen more than once but under ten times. V is TRBV30 and J is TRBJ1-1; 10 positions agree with TRBD1. Per the germline V gene, CDR1 is GTSNPN and CDR2 is SVGIG (reference sequence). This CDR3 has 12 amino acids. Losses at the gene ends were 8 bases for V and 3 bases for J; bases not matched to a gene: 3. CDR3 nucleotides: TGTGCCGGGGGGACAGGGGACACTGAAGCTTTCTTT. It is translated as CAGGTGDTEAFF.

The chain is built from TRBV7-9 and TRBJ1-5; a weak D match, TRBD1 (5 bases). V was pared by 3 bases and J by 4 bases, with 16 bases between. The length of the CDR3 is 16 residues. Per germline, CDR1 SEHNR and CDR2 FQNEAQ (reference sequence). DNA for the CDR3: TGTGCCAGCAGCTTTCTGGGTCCCCGGGGGAATCAGCCCCAGCATTTT. Amino acid sequence: CASSFLGPRGNQPQHF.

The chain combines TRBV6-2 or TRBV6-3 with TRBJ2-5, with 12 positions matching TRBD1. This CDR3 is built from 16 residues. Germline lookup yields CDR1 MNHEY and CDR2 SVGEGT. Trimming removed 2 bases from V and 4 bases from J; junction bases left unmatched: 5. This chain's CDR3 is CASSYRGQGARETQYF. The DNA of the CDR3 is TGTGCCAGCAGTTACAGGGGACAGGGGGCGCGAGAGACCCAGTACTTC.

The CDR3 protein is CASSPDGTSGVNTQYF. The CDR3 DNA is TGTGCCAGTAGTCCCGACGGGACTAGCGGGGTAAATACGCAGTATTTT. The V call is TRBV19, the J call TRBJ2-3, with 13 bases lining up with TRBD2. The CDR3 loop spans 16 amino acids. CDR1 and CDR2 (germline): LNHDA, SQIVND (reference sequence). The junction had 9 bases not matched to a gene; V was cut back by 5 bases and J by 7 bases. Full variable domain (missing parts from reference TRBV19 and TRBJ2-3): DGGITQSPKYLFRKEGQNVTLSCEQNLNHDAMYWYRQDPGQGLRLIYYSQIVNDFQKGDIAEGYSVSREKKESFPLTVTSAQKNPTAFYLCASSPDGTSGVNTQYFGPGTRLTVL.

V is TRBV7-2 and J is TRBJ2-2; no clear D gene. CDR3 length equals 12 residues. CDR1 and CDR2 from the germline V gene are SGHTA and FQGNSA. Trimming removed 3 bases from V and 6 bases from J, with 5 bases in between. CDR3 region: CASSLRPGELFF. In DNA form, the CDR3 reads TGTGCCAGCAGCTTGCGGCCCGGGGAGCTGTTTTTT.

The chain employs TRBV3-1 (or the pseudogene TRBV3-2) and TRBJ2-7, with D tentatively TRBD1 (5 bases). The CDR3 runs to 16 residues. V was shortened by 4 bases and J by 1 base, with 17 bases between the two germline ends. Looked up from germline, CDR1 is LGHDT and CDR2 is YNNKEL (reference sequence). The CDR3 is CASSRTHRSSSYEQYF. The CDR3 nucleotides read TGTGCCAGCAGCCGCACCCACAGGAGTTCTTCCTACGAGCAGTACTTC.

This clone appeared once. This chain's CDR3 is CASSRTGGGTEAFF. DNA of the CDR3: TGTGCCAGCAGCCGGACAGGGGGTGGAACTGAAGCTTTCTTT. V usage is TRBV5-5 and J usage is TRBJ1-1, with 10 positions matching TRBD1. This CDR3 has 14 amino acids. Germline V gene lookup returns CDR1 SGHKS and CDR2 YYEKEE (reference sequence). V was clipped by 4 bases and J by 5 bases; unmatched bases: 5.

The V call is TRBV19, the J call TRBJ2-7; no firm D call. Trimming stripped 6 bases from V and 0 bases from J, with 9 bases between. Germline lookup yields CDR1 LNHDA and CDR2 SQIVND (reference sequence). This CDR3 contains 13 residues. The CDR3 loop is CASRSTVSYEQYF. The CDR3 DNA reads TGTGCCAGTAGGTCCACGGTCTCCTACGAGCAGTACTTC.

The V gene is TRBV14, the J gene TRBJ2-3; no clear D. The germline V gene has CDR1 SGHDN and CDR2 FVKESK. The V and J ends lost 0 bases and 4 bases respectively, with 17 bases between them. The CDR3 covers 17 residues. The CDR3: CASSQDGGWLGADTQYF. DNA for the CDR3: TGTGCCAGCAGCCAAGACGGCGGATGGTTAGGTGCAGATACGCAGTATTTT. Variable domain in full (rest from reference TRBV14 and TRBJ2-3): EAGVTQFPSHSVIEKGQTVTLRCDPISGHDNLYWYRRVMGKEIKFLLHFVKESKQDESGMPNNRFLAERTGGTYSTLKVQPAELEDSGVYFCASSQDGGWLGADTQYFGPGTRLTVL.

This rearrangement joins TRBV12-3 or TRBV12-4 to TRBJ1-4, with D uncertain. The CDR3 has 13 residues. With 0 bases removed from V and 5 bases from J, the gap between germline ends came to 4 bases. CDR3 residues: CASSLAQNEKLFF. CDR3 nucleotide sequence: TGTGCCAGCAGTTTAGCTCAAAATGAAAAACTGTTTTTT.

The rearrangement joins TRBV7-2 to TRBJ2-2; possible D gene TRBD2, 5 bases. The ends were cut back, 4 bases at V and 6 bases at J, with 12 bases in the middle. The CDR3 totals 14 residues. The germline gives CDR1 SGHTA, CDR2 FQGNSA. CDR3 loop: CASSSDLRPGELFF. In nucleotides, the CDR3 is TGTGCCAGCAGCTCGGACTTGAGACCCGGGGAGCTGTTTTTT.

In this sample, this clone turned up a few times. The CDR3 loop is CASSVRGPNGYTF. CDR3 DNA: TGTGCCAGCAGCGTTAGGGGGCCCAATGGCTACACCTTC. V gene TRBV3-1 (or the pseudogene TRBV3-2) combines with J gene TRBJ1-2; 7 nucleotides line up with TRBD1. Germline-derived CDR1 and CDR2 are LGHDT and YNNKEL (reference sequence). With 5 bases clipped from V and 6 bases from J, the junction kept 6 bases outside the gene matches. This CDR3 spans 13 amino acids.

This chain connects TRBV6-6 to TRBJ1-3, with 7 bases fitting TRBD1. Germline V CDR1 and CDR2: MNHNY, SVGAGI (reference sequence). J was trimmed by 1 base and V by 6 bases; bases with no gene match: 9. The CDR3 loop spans 16 amino acids. The CDR3 region is CASSPPGQLSGNTIYF. CDR3 coding DNA: TGTGCCAGCAGCCCACCGGGACAGCTTTCTGGAAACACCATATATTTT.